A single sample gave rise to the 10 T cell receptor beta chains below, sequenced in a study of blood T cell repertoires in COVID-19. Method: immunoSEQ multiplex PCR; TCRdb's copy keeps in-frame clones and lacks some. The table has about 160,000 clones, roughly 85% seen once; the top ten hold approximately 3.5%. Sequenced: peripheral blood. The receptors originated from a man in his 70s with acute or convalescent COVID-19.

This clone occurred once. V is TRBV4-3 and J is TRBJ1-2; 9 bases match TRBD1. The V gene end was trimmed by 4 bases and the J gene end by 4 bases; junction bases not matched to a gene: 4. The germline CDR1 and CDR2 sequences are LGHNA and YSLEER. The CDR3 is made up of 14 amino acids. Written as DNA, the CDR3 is TGCGCCAGCAGCCCGACAGGGGGTTTCTATGGCTACACCTTC. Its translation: CASSPTGGFYGYTF.

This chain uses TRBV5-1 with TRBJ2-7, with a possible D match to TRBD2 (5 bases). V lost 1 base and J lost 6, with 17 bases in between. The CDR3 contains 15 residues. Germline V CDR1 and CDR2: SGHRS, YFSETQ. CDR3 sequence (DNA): TGCGCCAGCAGCTTGAACCTAGCTAGAAGCGGCGAGCAGTACTTC. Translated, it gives CASSLNLARSGEQYF.

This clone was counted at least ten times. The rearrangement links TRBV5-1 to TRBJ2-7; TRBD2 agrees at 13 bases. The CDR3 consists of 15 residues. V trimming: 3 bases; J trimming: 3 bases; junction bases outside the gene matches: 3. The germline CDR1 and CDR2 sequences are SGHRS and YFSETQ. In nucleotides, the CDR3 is TGCGCCAGCAGCTGGACTAGCGGGAGTATCTACGAGCAGTACTTC. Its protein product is CASSWTSGSIYEQYF.

Here the CDR3 reads CASSWGLSEDTQYF. CDR3 nucleotides: TGCGCCAGCAGCTGGGGACTTAGTGAAGATACGCAGTATTTT. This chain joins TRBV5-1 and TRBJ2-3, with TRBD2 as a possible D gene (6 bases). This CDR3 is built from 14 residues. V was clipped by 3 bases and J by 5 bases, with 13 bases between them. Germline lookup yields CDR1 SGHRS and CDR2 YFSETQ.

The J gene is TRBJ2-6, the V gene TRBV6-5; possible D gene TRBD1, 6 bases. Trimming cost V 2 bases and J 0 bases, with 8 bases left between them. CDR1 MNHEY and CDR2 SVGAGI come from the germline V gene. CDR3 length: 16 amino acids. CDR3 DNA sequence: TGTGCCAGCAGTTACAGCAGGGGCTCTGGGGCCAACGTCCTGACTTTC. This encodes CASSYSRGSGANVLTF.

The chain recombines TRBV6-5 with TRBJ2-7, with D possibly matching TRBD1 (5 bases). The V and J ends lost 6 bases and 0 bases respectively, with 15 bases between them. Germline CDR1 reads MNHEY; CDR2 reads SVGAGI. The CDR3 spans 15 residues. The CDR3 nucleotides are TGTGCCAGCAGCAGGGCCCACGGTAGCTCCTACGAGCAGTACTTC. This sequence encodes CASSRAHGSSYEQYF.

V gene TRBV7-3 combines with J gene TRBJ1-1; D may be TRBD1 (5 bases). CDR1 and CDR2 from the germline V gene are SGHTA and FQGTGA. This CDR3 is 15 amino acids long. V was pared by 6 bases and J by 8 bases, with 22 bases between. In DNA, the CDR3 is TGTGCCAGCAGGCGGTATCCCGGAGGGGCGCCAGAAGCTTTCTTT. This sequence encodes CASRRYPGGAPEAFF. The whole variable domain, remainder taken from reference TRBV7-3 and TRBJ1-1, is GAGVSQTPSNKVTEKGKYVELRCDPISGHTALYWYRQSLGQGPEFLIYFQGTGAADDSGLPNDRFFAVRPEGSVSTLKIQRTERGDSAVYLCASRRYPGGAPEAFFGQGTRLTVV.

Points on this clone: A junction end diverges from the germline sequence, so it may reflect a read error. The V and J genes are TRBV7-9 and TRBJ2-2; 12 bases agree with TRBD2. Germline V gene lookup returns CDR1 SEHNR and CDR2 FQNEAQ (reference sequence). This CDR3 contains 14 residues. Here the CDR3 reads CASSLAGGSGELFF. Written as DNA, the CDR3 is TGTGCCAGCAGCCTAGCGGGAGGGTCCGGGGAGCTGTTTTTT. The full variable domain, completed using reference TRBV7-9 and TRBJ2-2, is DTGVSQNPRHKITKRGQNVTFRCDPISEHNRLYWYRQTLGQGPEFLTYFQNEAQLEKSRLLSDRFSAERPKGSFSTLEIQRTEQGDSAMYLCASSLAGGSGELFFGEGSRLTVL.

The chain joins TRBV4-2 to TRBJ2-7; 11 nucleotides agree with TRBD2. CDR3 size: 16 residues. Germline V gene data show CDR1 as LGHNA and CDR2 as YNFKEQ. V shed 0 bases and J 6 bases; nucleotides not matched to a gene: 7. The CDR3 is CASSQEGGLAGGEQYF. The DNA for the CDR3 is TGTGCCAGCAGCCAAGAGGGGGGTCTAGCGGGAGGCGAGCAGTACTTC.

This chain's CDR3 is CASSIGTSTGGEAFF. The CDR3 DNA reads TGTGCCAGCAGCATCGGGACCTCGACAGGGGGTGAAGCTTTCTTT. The V and J genes are TRBV5-8 and TRBJ1-1; 9 bases match TRBD1. The CDR3 covers 15 residues. Germline values: CDR1 SGHTS, CDR2 YDEGEE. J gave up 7 bases and V 4 bases, and 11 bases lay outside the gene matches.